This TCR beta chain was observed in a study of Graves' ophthalmopathy and Graves' hyperthyroidism (dated by TCRdb to the late 2010s). Regarding the research as a whole: Stable hyperthyroidism was defined as no progression to ophthalmopathy within 18 months of follow-up. To tell Graves' ophthalmopathy apart from Graves' hyperthyroidism, and to predict which patients would progress to ophthalmopathy, the study relied on TCR beta repertoire signatures. In total, around 130 blood samples were TCR-sequenced: around 42 ophthalmopathy, roughly 77 hyperthyroidism and some 17 hyperthyroidism-to-ophthalmopathy patients. A discovery set of 95 to 100 patients (roughly 43 ophthalmopathy, around 57 stable hyperthyroidism) was enrolled to explore V-J signatures distinguishing ophthalmopathy from hyperthyroidism. The independent validation cohort included 18 hyperthyroidism patients plus 17 patients who later progressed from hyperthyroidism to ophthalmopathy. In roughly 6 hyperthyroidism patients, T-cell repertoires of thyroid tissue and blood were compared. Following sample collection, hyperthyroidism patients were given methimazole at a starting dose of 30 mg daily, and ophthalmopathy patients were given high-dose intravenous methylprednisolone.

Patients with hyperthyroidism were aged 18 to 65 years, had been newly diagnosed, and had a disease duration of less than 2 months. Anyone with other autoimmune diseases, uncontrolled infections, pregnancy or lactation was excluded from the study. Diagnosis relied on clinical symptoms, serum thyroxine, TRAb, thyroid ultrasound and orbital computed tomography. Trizol reagent was used to extract the total RNA, and its quality was then checked on an Agilent 2100 Bioanalyzer. For repertoire sequencing, the TCR beta CDR3 regions were amplified from RNA transcripts. HTBI primers and the Qiagen OneStep RT-PCR kit were used in a first-round RT-PCR, which was followed by a second-round multiplex PCR, size selection and purification. Libraries were sequenced paired-end with 100 bp reads on an Illumina HiSeq2000. The authors processed their data as follows. SOAPnuke was used to process the reads, throwing out any read that had adapters, had uncalled bases, had a mean Phred below 15, or lacked an exact constant-primer or identifier match. High-quality paired reads were merged with COPE v1.2.5. Unique nucleotide sequences were defined as clonotypes and aligned to IMGT TRB V, D and J references using MiTCR v1.1. The analysis was limited to V-J combinations with a frequency above 0.0001, which together covered over 99% of the repertoires. For each V-J combination, a TCR clonal expansion and chaos score was defined as F50 clonal expansion divided by the chaos observed in the TCRdist matrix. Welch's t-statistics and random forest were used to narrow the features down to more than 10 V-J combinations, which were then fed into a naive Bayes classifier. The similarity between thyroid and blood repertoires was quantified using the Morisita-Horn index. The public reads were run again by TCRdb, first through fastp at Q25 and then through MiXCR, and only productive beta chains were kept. Each entry is one CDR3 protein sequence, shown with its most common DNA and genes. TCRdb's processing, not the authors', yielded these V and J calls. Within this sample are around 1.1 million distinct CDR3 sequences, with less than 45% of them counted one time only. 11% of the sample is in the top ten clones.

Turning to this clonotype: Its antigen has not been determined. Qualities for individual bases were not recorded, and no much larger clone is one base off.

From cysteine to phenylalanine, the CDR3 is 16 amino acids long. The sequence is cut down to CDR3 DNA, 48 bases in frame from base 1. CDR1 and CDR2, per the germline V gene, are MNHEY and SVGEGT. V and J are truncated by 7 bases and 1 base respectively, leaving an intervening sequence of 20 bases. What the research found in general, with its limitations: Most of the expanded thyroid clonotypes with a frequency above 0.001 were also detected in blood, and it was suggested that the thyroid immune response may be reflected by blood repertoires. In validation, the model predicted ophthalmopathy progression with about 70% sensitivity and 72.22% specificity; roughly eleven predicted patients were CT-confirmed with GO in a median of approximately 6.5 months. In cross-validation, the 13-signature model distinguished ophthalmopathy from stable hyperthyroidism with 87.88% sensitivity and 81.08% specificity, while in the test set the corresponding values were about 80% and 75%. Sample size was not statistically predetermined, and group allocation was not concealed from the investigators.

Rearrangement joined TRBV6-2 or TRBV6-3 to TRBJ2-7; the D call could be TRBD1 or TRBD2, with each sharing 5 bases. Sequenced input: peripheral blood or thyroid tissue (not recorded which). The sequence derives from an adult man with Graves' hyperthyroidism. This receptor has the CDR3 CASTTSRGSNSYEQYF. The nucleotides read TGTGCCAGCACAACATCCCGGGGCAGTAATTCCTACGAGCAGTACTTC.